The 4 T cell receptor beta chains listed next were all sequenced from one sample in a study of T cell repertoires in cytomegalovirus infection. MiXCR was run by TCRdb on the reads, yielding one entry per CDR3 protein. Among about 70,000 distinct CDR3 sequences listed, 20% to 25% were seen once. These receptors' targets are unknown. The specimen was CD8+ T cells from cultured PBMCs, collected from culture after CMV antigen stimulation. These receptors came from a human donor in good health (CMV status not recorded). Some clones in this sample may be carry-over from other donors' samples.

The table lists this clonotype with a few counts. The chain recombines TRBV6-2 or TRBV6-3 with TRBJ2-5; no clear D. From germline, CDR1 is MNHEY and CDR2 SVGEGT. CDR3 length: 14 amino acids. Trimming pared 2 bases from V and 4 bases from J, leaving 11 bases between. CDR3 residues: CASSYALEVETQYF. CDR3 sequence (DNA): TGTGCCAGCAGTTACGCTCTTGAGGTAGAGACCCAGTACTTC.

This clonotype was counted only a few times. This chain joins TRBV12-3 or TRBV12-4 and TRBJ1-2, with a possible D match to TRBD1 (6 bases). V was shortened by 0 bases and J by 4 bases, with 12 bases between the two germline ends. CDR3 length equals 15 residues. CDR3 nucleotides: TGTGCCAGCAGTTTAGCGAAAGGGGGGCCCTATGGCTACACCTTC. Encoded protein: CASSLAKGGPYGYTF.

CDR3 residues: CASSILAFYEQYF. DNA of the CDR3: TGTGCCAGCAGCATACTAGCTTTCTACGAGCAGTACTTC. The gene calls are TRBV6-2 or TRBV6-3 and TRBJ2-7; TRBD2 is a possible D gene (6 bases). CDR1 and CDR2 from the germline V gene are MNHEY and SVGEGT. This CDR3 has 13 residues. The V end was cut by 6 bases, the J end by 3 bases, with 12 bases between.

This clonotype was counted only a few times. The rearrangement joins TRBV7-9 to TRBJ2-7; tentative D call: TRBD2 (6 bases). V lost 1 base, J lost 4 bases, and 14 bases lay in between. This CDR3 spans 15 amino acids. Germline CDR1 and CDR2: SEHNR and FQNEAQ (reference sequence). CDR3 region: CASSLEEGFAYEQYF. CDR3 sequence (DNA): TGTGCCAGCAGCTTAGAGGAGGGGTTCGCATACGAGCAGTACTTC.